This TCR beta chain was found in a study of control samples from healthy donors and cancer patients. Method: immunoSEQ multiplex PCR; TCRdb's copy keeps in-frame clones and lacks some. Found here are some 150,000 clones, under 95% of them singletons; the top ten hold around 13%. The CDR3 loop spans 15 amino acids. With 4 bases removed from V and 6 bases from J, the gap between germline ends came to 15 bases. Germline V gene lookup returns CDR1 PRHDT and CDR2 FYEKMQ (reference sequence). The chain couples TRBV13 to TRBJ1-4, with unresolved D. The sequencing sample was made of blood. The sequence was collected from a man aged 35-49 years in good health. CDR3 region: CASSSRTEVHEKLFF. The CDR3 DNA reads TGTGCCAGCAGCTCCAGAACCGAAGTCCATGAAAAACTGTTTTTT. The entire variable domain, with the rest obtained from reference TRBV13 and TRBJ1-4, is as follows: AAGVIQSPRHLIKEKRETATLKCYPIPRHDTVYWYQQGPGQDPQFLISFYEKMQSDKGSIPDRFSAQQFSDYHSELNMSSLELGDSALYFCASSSRTEVHEKLFFGSGTQLSVL.